Below are 15 T cell receptor beta chains sequenced from a single sample in a study of cytomegalovirus exposure and HLA in healthy donors. The primer mix had 60 Vbeta and 13 Jbeta primers. Clones were sequenced by immunoSEQ multiplex PCR, and TCRdb holds only the in-frame ones, with some missing. Of more than 100,000 clones in the sample, approximately 77% were seen once. The sample comprised PBMCs. These receptors all stem from a woman between 35 and 50 years old in good health and CMV-seronegative.

The chain is built from TRBV6-5 and TRBJ2-7; D may be TRBD2 (7 bases). The CDR3 consists of 16 residues. Germline-derived CDR1 and CDR2 are MNHEY and SVGAGI. Trimming stripped 2 bases from V and 3 bases from J, with 17 bases between. DNA for the CDR3: TGTGCCAGCAGTTACGGGGGAGGGGGGGCGTTCTACGAGCAGTACTTC. Translation: CASSYGGGGAFYEQYF.

The rearrangement joins TRBV30 to TRBJ1-3; D not resolved. V dropped 6 bases and J dropped 8 bases, with 20 bases sitting between them. The germline gives CDR1 GTSNPN, CDR2 SVGIG (reference sequence). The CDR3 is 14 amino acids. CDR3 DNA sequence: TGTGCCTGCCTGACGGCGGGGTCGGAGGACACCATATATTTT. As protein: CACLTAGSEDTIYF.

In nucleotides, the CDR3 is TGTGCCAGCAGTGAAGTGGGGGGGAACACAGATACGCAGTATTTT. Translated: CASSEVGGNTDTQYF. V gene TRBV6-4 combines with J gene TRBJ2-3; 7 nucleotides align to TRBD2. This CDR3 spans 15 amino acids. Germline CDR1 MRHNA, CDR2 SNTAGT. V lost 3 bases, J lost 2 bases, and 5 bases stayed unmatched.

J is TRBJ2-7 and V is TRBV2; D may be TRBD2 (5 bases). The CDR3 has 15 residues. The ends were cut back, 6 bases at V and 0 bases at J, with 15 bases in the middle. Germline assignment: CDR1 SNHLY and CDR2 FYNNEI. CDR3 sequence: CASRGRRASSYEQYF. Here the CDR3 DNA reads TGTGCCAGCAGGGGTAGGCGGGCCAGCTCCTACGAGCAGTACTTC.

The rearrangement links TRBV7-2 to TRBJ2-7; D is undetermined. V shed 2 bases and J shed 7 bases, with 15 bases lying between them. Germline V gene data show CDR1 as SGHTA and CDR2 as FQGNSA. The CDR3 has 14 amino acids. The CDR3: CASSLLQAAWEQYF. The DNA for the CDR3 is TGTGCCAGCAGCTTACTGCAGGCCGCGTGGGAGCAGTACTTC.

This clone showed up just once. The chain couples TRBV7-9 to TRBJ1-1, with D tentatively TRBD1 (6 bases). The CDR3 has 15 amino acids. In germline, CDR1 is SEHNR, CDR2 FQNEAQ (reference sequence). V dropped 4 bases and J dropped 5 bases, with 17 bases sitting between them. The CDR3 loop is CASSSRQWQGTEAFF. The CDR3 DNA follows: TGTGCCAGCAGCTCGAGACAGTGGCAGGGGACTGAAGCTTTCTTT.

This clone was seen a handful of times. The V and J genes are TRBV4-3 and TRBJ1-1; D is unresolved. CDR1 is LGHNA, CDR2 YSLEER, per germline. Trimming took 1 base from V and 0 from J, leaving 12 bases between them. The CDR3 spans 16 residues. CDR3: CASSQGEGRLNTEAFF. The CDR3 DNA follows: TGCGCCAGCAGCCAAGGGGAGGGCAGGTTGAACACTGAAGCTTTCTTT.

Only a few counts were recorded for this clone. V gene TRBV4-3 combines with J gene TRBJ1-1; TRBD1 matches at 9 bases. Germline CDR1 reads LGHNA; CDR2 reads YSLEER. The ends lost 2 bases at V and 8 bases at J; junction bases unmatched: 6. The CDR3 loop spans 14 amino acids. The chain's CDR3 is CASSQNGDREEAFF. In DNA, the CDR3 is TGCGCCAGCAGCCAAAACGGGGACAGGGAGGAAGCTTTCTTT.

J is TRBJ2-7 and V is TRBV20-1; D not certain. The CDR3 runs to 11 residues. The germline V and J ends were trimmed by 5 bases and 2 bases, with 7 bases remaining between them. CDR1 and CDR2 from the germline V gene are DFQATT and SNEGSKA (reference sequence). Written as DNA, the CDR3 is TGCAGTGCTGTTTCAGCCTACGAGCAGTACTTC. Translating it yields CSAVSAYEQYF.

This clone was found once. Other DNA sequences from this sample encode an identical CDR3 as well. The V and J genes are TRBV7-9 and TRBJ1-2; no clear D gene. Per the germline V gene, CDR1 is SEHNR and CDR2 is FQNEAQ (reference sequence). This CDR3 has 12 amino acids. V lost 1 base and J 4 bases, leaving 4 bases between the germline ends. The chain's CDR3 is CASSLGSYGYTF. Here the CDR3 DNA reads TGTGCCAGCAGCTTAGGTAGCTATGGCTACACCTTC.

This rearrangement joins TRBV6-1 to TRBJ1-1; 8 nucleotides line up with TRBD1. CDR3 length equals 16 residues. The germline V gene has CDR1 MNHNS and CDR2 SASEGT. V shed 1 base, J shed 3 bases, and the junction held 7 bases outside the gene matches. DNA for the CDR3: TGTGCCAGCAGTGAAGGGACAGGGAGGGCCGACACTGAAGCTTTCTTT. Encoded protein: CASSEGTGRADTEAFF.

This rearrangement joins TRBV30 to TRBJ2-5; 10 nucleotides match TRBD1. The J call may be incorrect, as the DNA end agrees better with TRBJ2-7. This CDR3 has 15 amino acids. Germline CDR1 is GTSNPN and CDR2 is SVGIG (reference sequence). The CDR3 is CAWRMGQGYRYEQYF. The CDR3 nucleotides read TGTGCCTGGAGAATGGGACAGGGGTATCGATACGAGCAGTACTTC.

V gene TRBV9 combines with J gene TRBJ1-5, with D possibly TRBD1 on 6 matching bases. CDR3 length: 14 residues. Germline V CDR1 and CDR2: SGDLS, YYNGEE. Trimming left V 0 bases short and J 9 bases short, with 13 bases between. CDR3 bases: TGTGCCAGCAGCGTAGGGGGAGGGGGGTGGCCCCAGCATTTT. This codes for CASSVGGGGWPQHF. The variable domain in full, completed from reference TRBV9 and TRBJ1-5, reads DSGVTQTPKHLITATGQRVTLRCSPRSGDLSVYWYQQSLDQGLQFLIQYYNGEERAKGNILERFSAQQFPDLHSELNLSSLELGDSALYFCASSVGGGGWPQHFGDGTRLSIL.

The chain combines TRBV7-6 with TRBJ2-5; no reliable D call. CDR1 is SGHVS, CDR2 FNYEAQ, per germline. V was shortened by 5 bases and J by 5 bases, with 15 bases between the two germline ends. The CDR3 has 14 amino acids. The CDR3 protein is CASSPRTVGETQYF. In DNA form, the CDR3 reads TGTGCCAGCAGCCCCCGTACAGTTGGGGAGACCCAGTACTTC.

The V and J genes are TRBV7-8 and TRBJ1-1; 8 bases are a match to TRBD1. CDR3 size: 15 residues. Trimming removed 5 bases from V and 5 bases from J; junction bases left unmatched: 10. The germline V gene has CDR1 SGHVS and CDR2 FQNEAQ. This chain's CDR3 is CASSPYDRGGTEAFF. CDR3 DNA sequence: TGTGCCAGCAGCCCATACGACAGGGGCGGAACTGAAGCTTTCTTT.